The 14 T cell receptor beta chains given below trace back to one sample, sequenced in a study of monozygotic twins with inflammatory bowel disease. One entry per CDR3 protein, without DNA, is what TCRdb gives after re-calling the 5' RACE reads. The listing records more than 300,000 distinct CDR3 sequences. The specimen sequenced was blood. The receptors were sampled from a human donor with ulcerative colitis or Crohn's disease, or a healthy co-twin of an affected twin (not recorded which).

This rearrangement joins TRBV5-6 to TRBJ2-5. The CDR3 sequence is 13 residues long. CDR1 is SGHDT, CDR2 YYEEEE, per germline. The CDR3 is CASSAPNQETQYF. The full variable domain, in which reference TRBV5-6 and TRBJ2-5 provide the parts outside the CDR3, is DAGVTQSPTHLIKTRGQQVTLRCSPKSGHDTVSWYQQALGQGPQFIFQYYEEEERQRGNFPDRFSGHQFPNYSSELNVNALLLGDSALYLCASSAPNQETQYFGPGTRLLVL.

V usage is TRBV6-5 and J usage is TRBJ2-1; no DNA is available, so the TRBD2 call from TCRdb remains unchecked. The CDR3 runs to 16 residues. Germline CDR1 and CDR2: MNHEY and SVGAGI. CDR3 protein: CASSLEGGLYYNEQFF.

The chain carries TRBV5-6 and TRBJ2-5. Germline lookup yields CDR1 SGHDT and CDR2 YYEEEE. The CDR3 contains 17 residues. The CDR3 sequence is CASIHRRNMGWRETQYF.

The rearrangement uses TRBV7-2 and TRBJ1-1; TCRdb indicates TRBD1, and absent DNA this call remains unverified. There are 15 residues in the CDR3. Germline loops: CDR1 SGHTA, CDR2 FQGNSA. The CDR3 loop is CASSSQGQGLSEAFF.

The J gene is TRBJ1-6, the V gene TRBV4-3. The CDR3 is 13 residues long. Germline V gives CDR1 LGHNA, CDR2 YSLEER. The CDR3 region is CASRVTGNSPLHF.

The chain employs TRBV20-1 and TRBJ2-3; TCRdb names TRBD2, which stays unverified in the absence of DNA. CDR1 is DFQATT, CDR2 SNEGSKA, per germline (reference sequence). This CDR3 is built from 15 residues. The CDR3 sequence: CSANSLAGLADTQYF.

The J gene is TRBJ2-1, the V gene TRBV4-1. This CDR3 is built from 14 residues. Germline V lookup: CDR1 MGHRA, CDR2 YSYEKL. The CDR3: CASSHLRRGNEQFF.

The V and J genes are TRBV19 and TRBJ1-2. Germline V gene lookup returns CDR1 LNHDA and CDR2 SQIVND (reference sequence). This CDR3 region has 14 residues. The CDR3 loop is CASSLFLGLYGYTF.

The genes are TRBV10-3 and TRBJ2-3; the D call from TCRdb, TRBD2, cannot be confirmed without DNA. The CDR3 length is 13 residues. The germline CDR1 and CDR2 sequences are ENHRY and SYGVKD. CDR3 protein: CAISVGGVDTQYF.

The CDR3 sequence is CASSQDTGRGGEAFF. The genes are TRBV4-1 and TRBJ1-1; the D call from TCRdb, TRBD1, cannot be confirmed without DNA. Germline CDR1 is MGHRA and CDR2 is YSYEKL. The CDR3 is made up of 15 amino acids.

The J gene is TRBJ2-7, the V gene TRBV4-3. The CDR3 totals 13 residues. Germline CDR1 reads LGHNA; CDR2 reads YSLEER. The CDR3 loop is CASSQDLSYEQYF.

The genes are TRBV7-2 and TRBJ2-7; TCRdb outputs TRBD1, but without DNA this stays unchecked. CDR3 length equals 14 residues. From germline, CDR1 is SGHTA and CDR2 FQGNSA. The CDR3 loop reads CASSSSRGKYEQYF.

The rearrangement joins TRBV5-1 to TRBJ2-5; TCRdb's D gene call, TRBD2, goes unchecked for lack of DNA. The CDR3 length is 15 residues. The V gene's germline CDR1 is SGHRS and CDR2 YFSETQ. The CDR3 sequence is CASSLVTSGGETQYF.

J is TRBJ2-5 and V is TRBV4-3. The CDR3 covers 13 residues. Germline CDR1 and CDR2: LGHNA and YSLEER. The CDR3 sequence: CASSQGVRETQYF.